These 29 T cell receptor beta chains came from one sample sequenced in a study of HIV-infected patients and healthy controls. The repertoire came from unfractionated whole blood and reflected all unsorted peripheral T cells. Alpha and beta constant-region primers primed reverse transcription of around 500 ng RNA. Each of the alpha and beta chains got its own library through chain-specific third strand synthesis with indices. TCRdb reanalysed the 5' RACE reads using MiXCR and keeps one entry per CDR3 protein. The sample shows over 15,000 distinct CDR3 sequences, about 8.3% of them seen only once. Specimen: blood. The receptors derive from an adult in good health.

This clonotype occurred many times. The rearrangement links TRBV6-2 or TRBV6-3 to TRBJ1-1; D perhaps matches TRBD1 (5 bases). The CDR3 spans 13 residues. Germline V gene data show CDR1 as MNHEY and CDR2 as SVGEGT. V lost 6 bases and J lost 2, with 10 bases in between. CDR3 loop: CASRGTVNTEAFF. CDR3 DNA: TGTGCCAGCAGGGGGACCGTCAACACTGAAGCTTTCTTT.

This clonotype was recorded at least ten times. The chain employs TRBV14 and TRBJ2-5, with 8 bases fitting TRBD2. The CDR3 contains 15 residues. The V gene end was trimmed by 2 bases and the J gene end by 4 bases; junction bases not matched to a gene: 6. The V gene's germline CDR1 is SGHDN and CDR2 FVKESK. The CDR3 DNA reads TGTGCCAGCAGCCAACCGGGGGGGCGCCGAGAGACCCAGTACTTC. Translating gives CASSQPGGRRETQYF.

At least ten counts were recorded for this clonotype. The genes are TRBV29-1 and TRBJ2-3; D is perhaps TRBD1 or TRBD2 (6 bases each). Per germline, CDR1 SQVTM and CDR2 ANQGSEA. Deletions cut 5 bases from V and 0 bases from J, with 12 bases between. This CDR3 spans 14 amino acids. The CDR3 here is CSVRRGVSTDTQYF. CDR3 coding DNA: TGCAGCGTTAGAAGGGGGGTTAGCACAGATACGCAGTATTTT.

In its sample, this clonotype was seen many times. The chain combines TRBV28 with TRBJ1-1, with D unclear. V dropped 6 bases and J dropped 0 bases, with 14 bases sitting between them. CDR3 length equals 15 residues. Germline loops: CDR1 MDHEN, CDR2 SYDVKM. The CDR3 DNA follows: TGTGCCAGCAGAAACGACCTCGTCATGAACACTGAAGCTTTCTTT. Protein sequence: CASRNDLVMNTEAFF.

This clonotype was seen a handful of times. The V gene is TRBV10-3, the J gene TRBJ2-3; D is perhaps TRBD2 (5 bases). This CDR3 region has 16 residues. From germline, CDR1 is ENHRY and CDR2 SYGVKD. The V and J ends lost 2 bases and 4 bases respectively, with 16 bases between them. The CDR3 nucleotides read TGTGCCATCAGTGAGCCGTCGATGGGGAGTGCAGATACGCAGTATTTT. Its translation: CAISEPSMGSADTQYF.

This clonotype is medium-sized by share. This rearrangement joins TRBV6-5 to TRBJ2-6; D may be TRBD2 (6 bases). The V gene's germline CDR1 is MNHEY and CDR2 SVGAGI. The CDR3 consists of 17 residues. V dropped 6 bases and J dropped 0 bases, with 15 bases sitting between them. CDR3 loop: CASRQLAPSSGANVLTF. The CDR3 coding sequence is TGTGCCAGCAGACAGCTAGCGCCCAGCTCTGGGGCCAACGTCCTGACTTTC.

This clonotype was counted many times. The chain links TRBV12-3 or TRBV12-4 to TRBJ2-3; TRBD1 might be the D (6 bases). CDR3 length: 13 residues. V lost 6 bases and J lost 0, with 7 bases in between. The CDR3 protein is CASSTGSTDTQYF. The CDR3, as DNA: TGTGCCAGCAGCACAGGGAGCACAGATACGCAGTATTTT.

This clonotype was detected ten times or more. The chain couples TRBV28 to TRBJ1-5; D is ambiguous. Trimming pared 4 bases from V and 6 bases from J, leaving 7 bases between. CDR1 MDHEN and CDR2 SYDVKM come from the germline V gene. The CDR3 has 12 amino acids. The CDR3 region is CASSSGLQPQHF. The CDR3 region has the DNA TGTGCCAGCAGTTCCGGGCTTCAGCCCCAGCATTTT.

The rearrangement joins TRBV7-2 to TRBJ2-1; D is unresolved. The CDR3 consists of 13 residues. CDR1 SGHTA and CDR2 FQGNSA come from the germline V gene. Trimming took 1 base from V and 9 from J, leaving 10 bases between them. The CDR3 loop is CASSLVPLGEQFF. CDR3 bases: TGTGCCAGCAGCTTAGTACCCTTAGGTGAGCAGTTCTTC.

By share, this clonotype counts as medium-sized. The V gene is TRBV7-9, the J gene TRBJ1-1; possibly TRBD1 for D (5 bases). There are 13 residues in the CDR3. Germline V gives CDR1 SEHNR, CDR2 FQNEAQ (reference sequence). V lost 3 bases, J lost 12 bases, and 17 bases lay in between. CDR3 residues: CASSFDSGVRTFF. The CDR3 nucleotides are TGTGCCAGCAGCTTTGACAGCGGGGTAAGGACTTTCTTT.

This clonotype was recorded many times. This CDR3 is CSARGGRGETQYF. Here the CDR3 DNA reads TGCAGTGCTAGGGGAGGGCGCGGAGAGACCCAGTACTTC. This sequence joins TRBV20-1 and TRBJ2-5; 7 bases line up with TRBD2. After removal of 3 bases from V and 4 bases from J, the junction contained 5 bases not matched to a gene. The CDR3 extends over 13 amino acids. CDR1 DFQATT and CDR2 SNEGSKA come from the germline V gene (reference sequence).

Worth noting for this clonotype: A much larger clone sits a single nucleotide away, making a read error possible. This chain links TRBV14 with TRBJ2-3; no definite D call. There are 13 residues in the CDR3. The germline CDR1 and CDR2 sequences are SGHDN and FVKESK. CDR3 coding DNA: TGTGCCGGCAGCCAAGTCTTGGTCTCCACGCAGTATTTT. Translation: CAGSQVLVSTQYF.

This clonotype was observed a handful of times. The CDR3 here is CASTTTGGSNQPQHF. CDR3 sequence (DNA): TGTGCCAGCACCACGACAGGGGGATCCAATCAGCCCCAGCATTTT. The chain carries TRBV7-2 and TRBJ1-5; 9 nucleotides agree with TRBD1. In germline, CDR1 is SGHTA, CDR2 FQGNSA. V shed 7 bases, J shed 3 bases, and the junction held 7 bases outside the gene matches. CDR3 size: 15 residues.

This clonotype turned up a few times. CDR3 sequence reads: CASSPSGTGPDEQFF. CDR3 DNA sequence: TGTGCCAGCAGCCCGAGCGGGACGGGTCCCGATGAGCAGTTCTTC. The gene calls are TRBV5-5 and TRBJ2-1; 7 positions match TRBD2. The CDR3 sequence is 15 residues long. Germline V lookup: CDR1 SGHKS, CDR2 YYEKEE (reference sequence). V was pared by 4 bases and J by 8 bases, with 12 bases of the junction left unmatched.

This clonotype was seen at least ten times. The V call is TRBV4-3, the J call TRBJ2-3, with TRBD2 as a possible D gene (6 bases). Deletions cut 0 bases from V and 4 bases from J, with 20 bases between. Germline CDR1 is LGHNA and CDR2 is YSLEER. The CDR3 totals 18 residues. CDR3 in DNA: TGCGCCAGCAGCCAAGATTACGGGAGCGCCCCTGGAGCAGATACGCAGTATTTT. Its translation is CASSQDYGSAPGADTQYF.

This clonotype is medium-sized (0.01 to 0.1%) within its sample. DNA of the CDR3: TGCAGCGTTGATGGCGACAGCACAGATACGCAGTATTTT. Protein product: CSVDGDSTDTQYF. The J gene is TRBJ2-3, the V gene TRBV29-1; D is unclear. Germline lookup yields CDR1 SQVTM and CDR2 ANQGSEA. The CDR3 is made up of 13 amino acids. Trimming left V 3 bases short and J 0 bases short, with 7 bases between.

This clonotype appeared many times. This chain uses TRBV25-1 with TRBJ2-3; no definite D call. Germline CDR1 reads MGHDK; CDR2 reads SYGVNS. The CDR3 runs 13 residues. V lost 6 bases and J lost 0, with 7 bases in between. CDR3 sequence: CASSKPSTDTQYF. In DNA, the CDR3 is TGTGCCAGCAGCAAACCTAGCACAGATACGCAGTATTTT.

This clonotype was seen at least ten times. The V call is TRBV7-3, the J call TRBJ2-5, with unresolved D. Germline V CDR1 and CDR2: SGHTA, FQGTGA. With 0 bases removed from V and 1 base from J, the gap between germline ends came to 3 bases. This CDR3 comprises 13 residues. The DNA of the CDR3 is TGTGCCAGCAGCTTAACCCTCCAAGAGACCCAGTACTTC. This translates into CASSLTLQETQYF.

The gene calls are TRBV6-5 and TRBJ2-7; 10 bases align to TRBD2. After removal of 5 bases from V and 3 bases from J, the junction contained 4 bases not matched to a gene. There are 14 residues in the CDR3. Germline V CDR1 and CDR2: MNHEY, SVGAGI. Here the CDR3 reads CASSTRTSGYEQYF. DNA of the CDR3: TGTGCCAGCAGTACACGGACTAGCGGCTACGAGCAGTACTTC.

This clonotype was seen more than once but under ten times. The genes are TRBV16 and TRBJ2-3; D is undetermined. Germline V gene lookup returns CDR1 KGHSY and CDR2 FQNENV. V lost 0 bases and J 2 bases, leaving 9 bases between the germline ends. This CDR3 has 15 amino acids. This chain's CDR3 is CASSQSSGATDTQYF. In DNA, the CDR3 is TGTGCCAGCAGCCAATCGTCAGGTGCCACAGATACGCAGTATTTT.

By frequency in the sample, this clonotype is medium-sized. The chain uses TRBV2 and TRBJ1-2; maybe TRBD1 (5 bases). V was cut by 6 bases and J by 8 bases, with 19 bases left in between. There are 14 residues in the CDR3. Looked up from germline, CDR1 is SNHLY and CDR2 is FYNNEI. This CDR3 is CASRSQGSADGYTF. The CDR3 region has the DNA TGTGCCAGCAGGTCGCAGGGATCTGCTGACGGCTACACCTTC.

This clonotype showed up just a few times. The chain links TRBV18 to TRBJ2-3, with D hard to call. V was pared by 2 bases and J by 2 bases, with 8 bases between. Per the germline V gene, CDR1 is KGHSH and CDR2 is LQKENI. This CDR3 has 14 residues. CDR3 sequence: CASSPGQHTDTQYF. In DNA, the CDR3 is TGTGCCAGCTCACCAGGGCAGCACACAGATACGCAGTATTTT.

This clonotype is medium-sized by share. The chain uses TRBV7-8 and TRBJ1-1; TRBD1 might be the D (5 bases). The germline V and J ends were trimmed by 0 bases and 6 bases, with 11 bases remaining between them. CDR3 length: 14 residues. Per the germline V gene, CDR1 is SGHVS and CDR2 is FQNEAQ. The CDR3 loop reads CASSLAQGSAEAFF. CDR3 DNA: TGTGCCAGCAGCTTAGCGCAGGGCTCCGCTGAAGCTTTCTTT.

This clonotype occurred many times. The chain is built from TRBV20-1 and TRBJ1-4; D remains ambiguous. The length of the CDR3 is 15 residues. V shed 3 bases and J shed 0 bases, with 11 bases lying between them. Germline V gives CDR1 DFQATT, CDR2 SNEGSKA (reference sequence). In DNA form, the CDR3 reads TGCAGTGCTAGGGACCGAAGAGCAACTAATGAAAAACTGTTTTTT. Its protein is CSARDRRATNEKLFF.

The CDR3 sequence: CASDHRPSGANVLTF. The CDR3 region has the DNA TGTGCCAGCGACCACAGGCCCTCTGGGGCCAACGTCCTGACTTTC. The chain is built from TRBV2 and TRBJ2-6, with a tentative D call TRBD1 (5 bases). Germline assignment: CDR1 SNHLY and CDR2 FYNNEI. V was clipped by 8 bases and J by 0 bases, with 11 bases between them. CDR3 length: 15 residues.

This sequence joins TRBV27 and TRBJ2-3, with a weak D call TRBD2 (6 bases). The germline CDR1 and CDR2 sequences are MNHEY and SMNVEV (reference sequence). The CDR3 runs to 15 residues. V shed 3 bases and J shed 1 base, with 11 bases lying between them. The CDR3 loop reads CASSFGTHRTDTQYF. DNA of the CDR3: TGTGCCAGCAGTTTTGGGACTCACCGCACAGATACGCAGTATTTT.

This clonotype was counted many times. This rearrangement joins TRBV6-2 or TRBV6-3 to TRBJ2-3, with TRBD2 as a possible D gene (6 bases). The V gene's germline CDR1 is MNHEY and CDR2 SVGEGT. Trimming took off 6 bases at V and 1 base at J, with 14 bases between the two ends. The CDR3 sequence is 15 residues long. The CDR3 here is CASRTGTYGTDTQYF. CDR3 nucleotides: TGTGCCAGCAGGACCGGGACTTACGGCACAGATACGCAGTATTTT.

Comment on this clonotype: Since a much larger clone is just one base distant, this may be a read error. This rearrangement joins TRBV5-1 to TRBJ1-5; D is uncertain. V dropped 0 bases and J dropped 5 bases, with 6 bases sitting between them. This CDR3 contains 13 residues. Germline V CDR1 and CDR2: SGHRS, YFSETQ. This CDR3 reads CASSLASHQPQHF. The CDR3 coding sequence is TGCGCCAGCAGCTTGGCAAGCCATCAGCCCCAGCATTTT.

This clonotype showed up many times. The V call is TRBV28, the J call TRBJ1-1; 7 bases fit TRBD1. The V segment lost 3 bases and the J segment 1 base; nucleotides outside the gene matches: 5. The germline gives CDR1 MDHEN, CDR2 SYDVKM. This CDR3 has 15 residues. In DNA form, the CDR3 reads TGTGCCAGCAGTTTGGCAGGGGGGCAGAACACTGAAGCTTTCTTT. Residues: CASSLAGGQNTEAFF.